This T cell receptor (beta chain) was sequenced during a study of blood T cell repertoires in COVID-19. Study details: The United States, Italy and Spain provided the acute and convalescent COVID-19 samples. Nucleic acid was either cDNA or gDNA, and it came from T cells, B-cell-depleted T cells, or PBMCs.

Per the authors' pipeline: The authors estimated nucleated cell counts from reference gene primer amplification. This table comes from immunoSEQ multiplex PCR, and its TCRdb copy is limited to in-frame clones, with some not included. The V and J calls and the clone size are those of that table, but D and trimming were determined from the DNA. The sample lists about 150,000 clones; 84% were seen once. There are 18 residues in the CDR3. Germline V lookup: CDR1 SGHVS, CDR2 FQNEAQ. The ends lost 4 bases at V and 2 bases at J; junction bases unmatched: 13. The J gene is TRBJ1-5, the V gene TRBV7-8; 8 positions match TRBD1. Specimen: peripheral blood. The clonotype was recovered from a woman aged 45-65 years with acute or convalescent COVID-19. DNA of the CDR3: TGTGCCAGCAGCTCCCTAGTGTGGCCGGGACAGGGCAATCAGCCCCAGCATTTT. Its translation: CASSSLVWPGQGNQPQHF.